This T cell receptor beta chain was sequenced during a study of shared clonotypes between healthy human individuals. The wider study: Three plates were used per donor for CD4 naive, three for CD4 memory, two for CD8 naive and one for CD8 memory.

This CDR3 is 14 amino acids long. CDR1 and CDR2 (germline): MNHEY, SVGAGI. The ends were cut back, 1 base at V and 6 bases at J, with 12 bases in the middle. The naive CD8 fraction comprised CD45RO-negative cells positively selected for CCR7 and excluded terminally differentiated effector memory CD45RA+ cells. This clone is a singleton in its sample. Method: immunoSEQ multiplex PCR; TCRdb's copy keeps in-frame clones and lacks some. Among about 2.1 million clones listed, 80% to 95% were seen once. The sequenced sample consisted of naive CD8+ T cells from PBMCs. The sequence was collected from a man aged 18 to 30 in good health. Some clones in this sample may be carry-over from other donors' samples. This rearrangement joins TRBV6-5 to TRBJ1-2, with D possibly being TRBD1 (5 bases). CDR3 residues: CASSYLETGDGYTF. The CDR3 region has the DNA TGTGCCAGCAGTTACTTGGAGACGGGGGATGGCTACACCTTC.